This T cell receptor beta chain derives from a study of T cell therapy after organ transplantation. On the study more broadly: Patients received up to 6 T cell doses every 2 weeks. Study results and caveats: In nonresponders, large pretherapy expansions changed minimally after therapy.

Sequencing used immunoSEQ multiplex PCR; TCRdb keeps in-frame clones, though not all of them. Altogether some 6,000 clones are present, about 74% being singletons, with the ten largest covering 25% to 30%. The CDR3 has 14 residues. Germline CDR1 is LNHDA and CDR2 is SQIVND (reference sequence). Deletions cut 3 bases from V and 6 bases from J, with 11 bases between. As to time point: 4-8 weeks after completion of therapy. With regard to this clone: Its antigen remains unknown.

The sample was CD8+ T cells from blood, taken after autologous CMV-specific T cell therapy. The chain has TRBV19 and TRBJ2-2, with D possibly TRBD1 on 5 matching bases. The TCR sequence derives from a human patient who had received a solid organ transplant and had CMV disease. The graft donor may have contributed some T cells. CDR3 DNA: TGTGCCAGTAGTATCCAGGGTCGGGCCGGGGAGCTGTTTTTT. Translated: CASSIQGRAGELFF.